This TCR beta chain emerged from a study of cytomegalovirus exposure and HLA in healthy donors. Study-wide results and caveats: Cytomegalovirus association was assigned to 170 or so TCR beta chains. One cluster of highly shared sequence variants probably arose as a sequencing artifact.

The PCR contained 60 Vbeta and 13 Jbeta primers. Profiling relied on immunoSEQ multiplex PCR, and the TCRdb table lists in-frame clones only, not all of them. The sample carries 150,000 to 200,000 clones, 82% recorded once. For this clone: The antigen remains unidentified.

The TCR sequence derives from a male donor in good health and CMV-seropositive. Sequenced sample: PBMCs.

In DNA form, the CDR3 reads TGTGCCAGCAGCACCTCAGGGATTGACTATGGCTACACCTTC. This gives the protein CASSTSGIDYGYTF. The chain links TRBV7-2 to TRBJ1-2; possible D gene TRBD1, 5 bases. Germline CDR1 reads SGHTA; CDR2 reads FQGNSA. There are 14 residues in the CDR3. Trimming removed 5 bases from V and 3 bases from J, with 13 bases in between.